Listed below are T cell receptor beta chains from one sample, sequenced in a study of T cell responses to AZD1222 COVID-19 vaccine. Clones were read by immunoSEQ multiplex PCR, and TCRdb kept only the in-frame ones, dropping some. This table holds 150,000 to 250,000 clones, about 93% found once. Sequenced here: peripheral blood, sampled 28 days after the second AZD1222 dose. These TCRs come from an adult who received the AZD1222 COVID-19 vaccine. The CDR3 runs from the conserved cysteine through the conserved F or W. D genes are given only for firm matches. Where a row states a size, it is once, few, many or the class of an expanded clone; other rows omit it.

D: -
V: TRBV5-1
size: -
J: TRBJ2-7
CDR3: CASSLGQGFSYEQYF
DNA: TGCGCCAGCAGCTTGGGGCAGGGTTTTTCCTACGAGCAGTACTTC

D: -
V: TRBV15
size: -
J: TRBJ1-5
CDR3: CATSREGLGQPQHF
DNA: TGTGCCACCAGCAGAGAGGGGTTAGGTCAGCCCCAGCATTTT

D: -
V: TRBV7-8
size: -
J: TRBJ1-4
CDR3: CASSNTGNEKLFF
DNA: TGTGCCAGCAGCAACACGGGGAATGAAAAACTGTTTTTT

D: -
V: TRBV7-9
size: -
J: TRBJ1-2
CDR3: CASSADTKSFYGYTF
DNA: TGTGCCAGCAGCGCAGACACAAAGTCCTTCTATGGCTACACCTTC

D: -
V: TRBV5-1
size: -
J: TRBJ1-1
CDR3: CASSPKSGASPRGAFF
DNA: TGCGCCAGCTCCCCCAAGTCCGGGGCCTCCCCCCGCGGGGCTTTCTTT

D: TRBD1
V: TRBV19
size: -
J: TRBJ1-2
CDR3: CASGPGQTVGGYTF
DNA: TGTGCCAGTGGACCGGGACAGACGGTGGGGGGCTACACCTTC

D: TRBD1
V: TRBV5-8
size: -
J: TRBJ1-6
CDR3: CASSLAHRGRDSPLHF
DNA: TGTGCCAGCAGCTTGGCCCACAGGGGAAGGGATTCACCCCTCCACTTT

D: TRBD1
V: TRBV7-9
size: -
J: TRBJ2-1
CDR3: CASSGTGGTSYNEQFF
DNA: TGTGCCAGCAGCGGGACAGGGGGTACGTCCTACAATGAGCAGTTCTTC

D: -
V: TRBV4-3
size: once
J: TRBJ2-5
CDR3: CATARGLQETQYF
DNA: TGCGCCACCGCGAGGGGACTCCAAGAGACCCAGTACTTC

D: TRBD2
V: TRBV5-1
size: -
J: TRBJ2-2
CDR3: CASSLVAGGVSGELFF
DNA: TGCGCCAGCAGCTTGGTAGCGGGGGGAGTTTCCGGGGAGCTGTTTTTT

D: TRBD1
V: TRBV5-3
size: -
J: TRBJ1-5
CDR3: CARSDRQGTNQPQHF
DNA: TGTGCCAGAAGCGACCGACAGGGAACCAATCAGCCCCAGCATTTT

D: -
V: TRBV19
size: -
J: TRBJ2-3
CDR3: CASSTTREADTQYF
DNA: TGTGCCAGTAGTACGACGAGAGAGGCAGATACGCAGTATTTT

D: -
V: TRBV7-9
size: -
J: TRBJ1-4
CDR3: CASSLGQLTEKLFF
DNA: TGTGCCAGCAGCTTAGGACAGTTAACTGAAAAACTGTTTTTT

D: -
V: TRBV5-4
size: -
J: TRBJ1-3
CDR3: CASSPDAGYGNTIYF
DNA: TGTGCCAGCAGCCCGGATGCAGGGTATGGAAACACCATATATTTT

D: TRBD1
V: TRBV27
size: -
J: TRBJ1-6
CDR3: CASSLSGTAYNSPLHF
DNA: TGTGCCAGCAGCTTAAGCGGGACAGCATATAATTCACCCCTCCACTTT

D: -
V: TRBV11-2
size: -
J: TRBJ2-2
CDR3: CASSGLTLTGELFF
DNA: TGTGCCAGCAGCGGTCTCACCCTAACGGGGGAGCTGTTTTTT

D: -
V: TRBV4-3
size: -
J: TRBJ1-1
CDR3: CASSQGRGKQKNTEAFF
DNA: TGCGCCAGCAGCCAAGGCCGGGGAAAACAGAAGAACACTGAAGCTTTCTTT

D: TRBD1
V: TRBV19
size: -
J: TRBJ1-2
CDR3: CATTFSSGTVNYGYTF
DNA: TGTGCCACCACATTTTCCTCCGGGACAGTCAACTATGGCTACACCTTC

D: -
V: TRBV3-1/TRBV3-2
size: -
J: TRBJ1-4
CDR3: CASRAGKNEKLFF
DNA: TGTGCCAGCAGGGCAGGGAAGAATGAAAAACTGTTTTTT

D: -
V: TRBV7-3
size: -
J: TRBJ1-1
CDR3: CASSAQGITEAFF
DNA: TGTGCCAGCAGCGCACAGGGAATCACTGAAGCTTTCTTT

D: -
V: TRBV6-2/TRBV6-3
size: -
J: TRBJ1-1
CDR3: CASSTYRVSEAFF
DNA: TGTGCCAGCAGTACATACAGGGTCTCTGAAGCTTTCTTT

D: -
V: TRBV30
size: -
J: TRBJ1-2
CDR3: CACSITGFLGYGYTF
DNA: TGTGCCTGTTCCATTACAGGGTTTCTAGGCTATGGCTACACCTTC

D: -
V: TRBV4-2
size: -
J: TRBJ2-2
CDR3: CASSQEDFHTGELFF
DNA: TGTGCCAGCAGCCAAGAGGACTTCCACACCGGGGAGCTGTTTTTT

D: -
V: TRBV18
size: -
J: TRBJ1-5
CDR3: CASSPRGTGQPQHF
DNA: TGTGCCAGCTCACCAAGAGGGACGGGGCAGCCCCAGCATTTT

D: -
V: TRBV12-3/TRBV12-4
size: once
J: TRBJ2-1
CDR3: CASSQRGWDEQFF
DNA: TGTGCCAGCAGTCAACGCGGGTGGGATGAGCAGTTCTTC

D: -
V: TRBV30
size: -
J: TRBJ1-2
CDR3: CISLGGKREYGYTF
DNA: TGTATTTCGCTCGGGGGGAAGAGGGAGTATGGCTACACCTTC

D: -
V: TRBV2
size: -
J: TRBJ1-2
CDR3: CASSEARGGAGDYGYTF
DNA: TGTGCCAGCAGTGAAGCGCGTGGGGGCGCGGGGGACTATGGCTACACCTTC